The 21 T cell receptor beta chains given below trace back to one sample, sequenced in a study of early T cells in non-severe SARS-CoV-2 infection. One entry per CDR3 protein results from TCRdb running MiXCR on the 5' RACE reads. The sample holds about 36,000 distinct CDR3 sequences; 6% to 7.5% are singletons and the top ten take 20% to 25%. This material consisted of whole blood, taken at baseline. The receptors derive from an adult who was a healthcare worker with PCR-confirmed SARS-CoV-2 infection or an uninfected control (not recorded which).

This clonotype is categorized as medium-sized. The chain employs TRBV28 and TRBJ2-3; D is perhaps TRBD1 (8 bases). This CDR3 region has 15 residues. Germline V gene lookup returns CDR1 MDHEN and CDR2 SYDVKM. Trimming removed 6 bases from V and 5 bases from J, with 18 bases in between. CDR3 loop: CASSSAGGGRDTQYF. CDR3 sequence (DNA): TGTGCCAGCAGCTCGGCAGGGGGCGGGAGAGATACGCAGTATTTT.

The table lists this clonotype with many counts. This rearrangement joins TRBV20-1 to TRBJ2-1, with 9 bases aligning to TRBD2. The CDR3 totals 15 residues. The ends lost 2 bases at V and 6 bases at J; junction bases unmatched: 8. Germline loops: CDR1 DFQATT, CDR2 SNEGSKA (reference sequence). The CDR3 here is CSARMLAGIGNEQFF. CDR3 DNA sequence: TGCAGTGCTAGAATGCTAGCGGGAATTGGCAATGAGCAGTTCTTC.

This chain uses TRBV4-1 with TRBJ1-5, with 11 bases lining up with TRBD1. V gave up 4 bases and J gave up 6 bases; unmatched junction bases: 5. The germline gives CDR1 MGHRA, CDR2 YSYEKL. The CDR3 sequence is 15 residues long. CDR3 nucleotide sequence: TGCGCCAGCAGCCCGGGACAGGGGGGCGGTCAGCCCCAGCATTTT. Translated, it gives CASSPGQGGGQPQHF.

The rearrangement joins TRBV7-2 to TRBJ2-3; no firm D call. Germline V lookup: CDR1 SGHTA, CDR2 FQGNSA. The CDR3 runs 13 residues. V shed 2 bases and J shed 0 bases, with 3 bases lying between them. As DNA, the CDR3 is TGTACCAGCAGCTTAATTAGCACAGATACGCAGTATTTT. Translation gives CTSSLISTDTQYF.

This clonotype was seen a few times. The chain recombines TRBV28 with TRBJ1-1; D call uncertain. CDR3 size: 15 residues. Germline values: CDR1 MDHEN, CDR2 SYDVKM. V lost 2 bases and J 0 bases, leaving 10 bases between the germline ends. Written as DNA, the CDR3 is TGTGCCAGCAGTTTACCAACAGACTTGAACACTGAAGCTTTCTTT. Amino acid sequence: CASSLPTDLNTEAFF.

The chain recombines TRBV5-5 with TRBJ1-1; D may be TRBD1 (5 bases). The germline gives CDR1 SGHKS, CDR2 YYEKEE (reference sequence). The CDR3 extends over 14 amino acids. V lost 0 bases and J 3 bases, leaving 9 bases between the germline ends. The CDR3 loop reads CASSLAMGHTEAFF. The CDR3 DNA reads TGTGCCAGCAGCTTGGCCATGGGGCACACTGAAGCTTTCTTT.

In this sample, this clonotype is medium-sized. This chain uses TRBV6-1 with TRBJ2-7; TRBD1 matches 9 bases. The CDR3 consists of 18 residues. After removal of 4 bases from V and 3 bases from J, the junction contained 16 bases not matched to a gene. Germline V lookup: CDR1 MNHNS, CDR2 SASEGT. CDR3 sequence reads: CASSGGTGPIRAFYEQYF. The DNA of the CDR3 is TGTGCCAGCAGTGGCGGGACAGGGCCTATTCGGGCGTTCTACGAGCAGTACTTC.

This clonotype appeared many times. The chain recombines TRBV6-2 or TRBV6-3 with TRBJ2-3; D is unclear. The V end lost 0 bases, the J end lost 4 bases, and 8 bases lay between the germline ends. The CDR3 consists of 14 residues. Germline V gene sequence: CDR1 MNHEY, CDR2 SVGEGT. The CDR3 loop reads CASSYSMVPDTQYF. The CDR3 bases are TGTGCCAGCAGTTACTCGATGGTCCCAGATACGCAGTATTTT.

Written as DNA, the CDR3 is TGCGCCAGCAGCCAAGAAGGGACAGGCCCCTACGAGCAGTACTTC. It yields the protein CASSQEGTGPYEQYF. The chain employs TRBV4-3 and TRBJ2-7; 8 positions agree with TRBD1. The germline V gene has CDR1 LGHNA and CDR2 YSLEER. Losses at the gene ends were 0 bases for V and 2 bases for J; bases not matched to a gene: 3. CDR3 length: 15 amino acids.

The DNA for the CDR3 is TGTGCCAGCAGCTTTCGGGGACTCGAGAACACCGGGGAGCTGTTTTTT. It codes for CASSFRGLENTGELFF. This rearrangement joins TRBV7-9 to TRBJ2-2; D perhaps matches TRBD2 (6 bases). The CDR3 totals 16 residues. Germline CDR1 SEHNR, CDR2 FQNEAQ (reference sequence). Deletions cut 3 bases from V and 1 base from J, with 12 bases between.

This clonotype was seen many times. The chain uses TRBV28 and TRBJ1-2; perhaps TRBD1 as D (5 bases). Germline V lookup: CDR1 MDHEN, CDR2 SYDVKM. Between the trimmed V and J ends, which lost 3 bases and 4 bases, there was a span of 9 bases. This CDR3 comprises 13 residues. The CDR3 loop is CASSLRTGYGYTF. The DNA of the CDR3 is TGTGCCAGCAGTTTGCGTACAGGCTATGGCTACACCTTC.

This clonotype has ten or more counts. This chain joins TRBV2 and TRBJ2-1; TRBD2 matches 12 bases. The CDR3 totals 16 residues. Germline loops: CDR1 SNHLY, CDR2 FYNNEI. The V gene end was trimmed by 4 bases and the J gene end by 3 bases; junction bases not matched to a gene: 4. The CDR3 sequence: CASSAGLAGIYNEQFF. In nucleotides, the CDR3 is TGTGCCAGCAGTGCCGGACTAGCGGGGATCTACAATGAGCAGTTCTTC.

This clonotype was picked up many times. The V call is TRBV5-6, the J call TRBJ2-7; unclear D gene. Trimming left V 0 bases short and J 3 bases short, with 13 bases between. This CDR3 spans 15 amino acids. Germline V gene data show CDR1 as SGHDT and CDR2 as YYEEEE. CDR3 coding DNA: TGTGCCAGCAGCTTGGCCTTGGTCGGAGTCTACGAGCAGTACTTC. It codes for CASSLALVGVYEQYF.

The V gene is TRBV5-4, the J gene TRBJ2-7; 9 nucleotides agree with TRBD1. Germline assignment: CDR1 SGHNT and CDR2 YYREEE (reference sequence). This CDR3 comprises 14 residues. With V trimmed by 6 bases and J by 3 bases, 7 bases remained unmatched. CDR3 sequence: CASTGGTGLYEQYF. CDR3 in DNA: TGTGCCAGCACAGGAGGGACAGGGCTCTACGAGCAGTACTTC.

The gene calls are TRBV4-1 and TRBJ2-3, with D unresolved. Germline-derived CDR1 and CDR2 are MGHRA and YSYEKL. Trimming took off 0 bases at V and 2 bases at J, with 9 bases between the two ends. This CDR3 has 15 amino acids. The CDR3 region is CASSQETLDTDTQYF. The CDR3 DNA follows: TGCGCCAGCAGCCAAGAAACTCTAGACACAGATACGCAGTATTTT.

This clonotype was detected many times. CDR3 sequence: CASTREGHEQYF. CDR3 sequence (DNA): TGTGCCAGCACACGGGAGGGCCACGAGCAGTACTTC. The gene calls are TRBV28 and TRBJ2-7; 8 bases line up with TRBD2. The germline CDR1 and CDR2 sequences are MDHEN and SYDVKM. This CDR3 is 12 amino acids long. Losses at the gene ends were 7 bases for V and 5 bases for J; bases not matched to a gene: 4. Complete variable domain (other parts from reference TRBV28 and TRBJ2-7): DVKVTQSSRYLVKRTGEKVFLECVQDMDHENMFWYRQDPGLGLRLIYFSYDVKMKEKGDIPEGYSVSREKKERFSLILESASTNQTSMYLCASTREGHEQYFGPGTRLTVT.

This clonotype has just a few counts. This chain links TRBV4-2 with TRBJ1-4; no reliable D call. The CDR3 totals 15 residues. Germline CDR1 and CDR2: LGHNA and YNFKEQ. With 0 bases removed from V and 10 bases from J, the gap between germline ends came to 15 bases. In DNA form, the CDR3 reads TGTGCCAGCAGCCAAGATAAGACCGCGGGCCGAAAACTGTTTTTT. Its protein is CASSQDKTAGRKLFF.

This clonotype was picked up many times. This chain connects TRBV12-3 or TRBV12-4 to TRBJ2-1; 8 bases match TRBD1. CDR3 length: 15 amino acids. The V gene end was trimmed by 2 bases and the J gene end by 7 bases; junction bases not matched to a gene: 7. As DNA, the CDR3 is TGTGCCAGCAGTTTATCAGGGGGCGCGTTTAATGAGCAGTTCTTC. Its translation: CASSLSGGAFNEQFF.

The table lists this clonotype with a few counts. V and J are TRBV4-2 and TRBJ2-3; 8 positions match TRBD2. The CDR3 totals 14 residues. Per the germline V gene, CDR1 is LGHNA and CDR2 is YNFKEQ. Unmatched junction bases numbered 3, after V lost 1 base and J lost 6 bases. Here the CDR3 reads CASSQGGLVDTQYF. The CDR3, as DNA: TGTGCCAGCAGCCAAGGGGGACTAGTGGATACGCAGTATTTT.

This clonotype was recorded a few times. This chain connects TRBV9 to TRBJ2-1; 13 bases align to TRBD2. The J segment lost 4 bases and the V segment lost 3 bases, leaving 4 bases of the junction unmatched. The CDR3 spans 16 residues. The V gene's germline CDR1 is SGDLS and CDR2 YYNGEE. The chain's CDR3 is CASSAGTSGVYNEQFF. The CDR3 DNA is TGTGCCAGCAGCGCCGGGACTAGCGGGGTTTACAATGAGCAGTTCTTC.

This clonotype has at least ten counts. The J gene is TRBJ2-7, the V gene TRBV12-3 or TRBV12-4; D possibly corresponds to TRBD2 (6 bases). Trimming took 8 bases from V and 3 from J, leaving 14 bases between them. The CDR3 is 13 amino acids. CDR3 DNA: TGTGCCAGCGGGCCGGGAGCGAGCTACGAGCAGTACTTC. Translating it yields CASGPGASYEQYF.